Following are 16 T cell receptor beta chains from one sample sequenced in a study of vaccination effects on CD4 cells after COVID-19. Antigens of these TCRs are unknown. The table came from immunoSEQ multiplex PCR; TCRdb's copy has only in-frame clones and leaves some out. This sample has approximately 26,000 clones, with approximately 79% found just once. Antigen-specific CD4+ T cell clonotypes were called by their expansion after viral peptide-pool culture in ViraFEST. It was after 10 days of culture that CD4+ T cells were isolated. Each participant was administered two doses of either the BNT162b2 or the mRNA-1273 vaccine. The starting material was CD4+ T cells from PBMCs cultured with SARS-CoV-2 spike peptides, obtained after COVID-19 vaccination. The receptors here all came from a human donor who received a COVID-19 vaccine. Some clones in this sample may be carry-over from other donors' samples.

V gene TRBV5-8 combines with J gene TRBJ1-4; D gene ambiguous. CDR3 length equals 14 residues. CDR1 is SGHTS, CDR2 YDEGEE, per germline. V dropped 1 base and J dropped 1 base, with 5 bases sitting between them. CDR3 sequence reads: CASSLLVTNEKLFF. DNA of the CDR3: TGTGCCAGCAGCTTGTTGGTAACTAATGAAAAACTGTTTTTT.

The chain joins TRBV2 to TRBJ2-5, with a possible D match to TRBD1 (6 bases). Trimming took off 7 bases at V and 4 bases at J, with 13 bases between the two ends. The length of the CDR3 is 13 residues. Germline V gene data show CDR1 as SNHLY and CDR2 as FYNNEI. CDR3 loop: CASNFVTGETQYF. DNA of the CDR3: TGTGCCAGCAATTTCGTGACAGGAGAGACCCAGTACTTC.

The chain has TRBV7-8 and TRBJ2-3, with 7 nucleotides matching TRBD1. This CDR3 contains 14 residues. CDR1 and CDR2 (germline): SGHVS, FQNEAQ. The V segment lost 3 bases and the J segment 4 bases; nucleotides outside the gene matches: 4. The CDR3 coding sequence is TGTGCCAGCAGCTTGGACAGGCTAGCAGATACGCAGTATTTT. It codes for CASSLDRLADTQYF.

The sample holds a few counts of this clone. The chain links TRBV6-5 to TRBJ1-5; D unclear. V was clipped by 6 bases and J by 0 bases, with 6 bases between them. This CDR3 region has 13 residues. The germline gives CDR1 MNHEY, CDR2 SVGAGI. The CDR3 reads CASSRDSNQPQHF. As DNA, the CDR3 is TGTGCCAGCAGCCGAGATAGCAATCAGCCCCAGCATTTT.

This clone was detected only a few times. This chain connects TRBV2 to TRBJ1-2, with D possibly matching TRBD1 (5 bases). Germline CDR1 reads SNHLY; CDR2 reads FYNNEI. CDR3 length: 13 amino acids. The V end was cut by 8 bases, the J end by 5 bases, with 15 bases between. The CDR3 region is CASGTDLGYGYTF. For the CDR3, the DNA is TGTGCCAGCGGGACCGACCTCGGATATGGCTACACCTTC.

CDR3 residues: CASSEELRGGGQETQYF. Written as DNA, the CDR3 is TGTGCCAGCAGTGAAGAACTGCGTGGAGGGGGTCAAGAGACCCAGTACTTC. The J gene is TRBJ2-5, the V gene TRBV6-1; D tentatively reads TRBD1 or TRBD2 (6 bases each). Germline CDR1 and CDR2: MNHNS and SASEGT. Trimming removed 1 base at V and 2 bases at J, with 17 bases between. The CDR3 runs to 17 residues.

This rearrangement joins TRBV5-1 to TRBJ2-2, with 7 nucleotides matching TRBD1. This CDR3 has 15 amino acids. CDR1 is SGHRS, CDR2 YFSETQ, per germline. V was clipped by 4 bases and J by 5 bases; unmatched bases: 8. The CDR3 coding sequence is TGCGCCAGCAGCCTAGAGAAGGGGGCGACCGGGGAGCTGTTTTTT. Translation: CASSLEKGATGELFF.

The chain is built from TRBV5-1 and TRBJ1-2; D possibly corresponds to TRBD1 (6 bases). This CDR3 has 13 amino acids. V dropped 0 bases and J dropped 7 bases, with 10 bases sitting between them. The germline CDR1 and CDR2 sequences are SGHRS and YFSETQ. The CDR3 sequence: CASSLEGGGGYTF. CDR3 DNA: TGCGCCAGCAGCTTGGAAGGGGGAGGTGGCTACACCTTC.

The rearrangement links TRBV11-1 to TRBJ1-6; 8 nucleotides match TRBD1. Germline V gene data show CDR1 as SGHAT and CDR2 as FQDESV (reference sequence). Trimming removed 5 bases from V and 11 bases from J; junction bases left unmatched: 8. The CDR3 loop spans 14 amino acids. Here the CDR3 DNA reads TGTGCCAGCAGCCTCGGACAGGGAGCGACACCCCTCCACTTT. It yields the protein CASSLGQGATPLHF.

This clone showed up just once. The chain employs TRBV4-3 and TRBJ1-2, with D perhaps matching TRBD1 (5 bases). V dropped 1 base and J dropped 2 bases, with 11 bases sitting between them. This CDR3 has 15 amino acids. Germline-derived CDR1 and CDR2 are LGHNA and YSLEER. CDR3 sequence reads: CASSQVTGGNYGYTF. The DNA of the CDR3 is TGCGCCAGCAGCCAAGTTACCGGGGGGAACTATGGCTACACCTTC.

The chain couples TRBV12-5 to TRBJ1-3; D is perhaps TRBD1 (6 bases). CDR3 length: 15 amino acids. Trimming took off 6 bases at V and 3 bases at J, with 15 bases between the two ends. Germline CDR1 reads LGHNT; CDR2 reads FRNRAP. The CDR3 bases are TGTGCTAGTGGGTTCGAGGGGGGCTATGGAAACACCATATATTTT. Amino acids: CASGFEGGYGNTIYF.

There are a few counts of this clone. The chain joins TRBV28 to TRBJ2-2; 13 bases fit TRBD2. J lost 7 bases, V lost 8 bases, and 4 bases had no gene match. Germline CDR1 reads MDHEN; CDR2 reads SYDVKM. The CDR3 totals 14 residues. The CDR3, as DNA: TGTGCCAGCGGGACTAGCGGGGTCGGCGGGGAGCTGTTTTTT. Translating it yields CASGTSGVGGELFF.

J is TRBJ1-1 and V is TRBV28; D uncertain. Germline values: CDR1 MDHEN, CDR2 SYDVKM. The CDR3 extends over 15 amino acids. Trimming left V 3 bases short and J 0 bases short, with 11 bases between. DNA for the CDR3: TGTGCCAGCAGTTTCGTCGGGAGCCTGAACACTGAAGCTTTCTTT. Translated: CASSFVGSLNTEAFF. The full variable domain, with the rest looked up from reference TRBV28 and TRBJ1-1, is DVKVTQSSRYLVKRTGEKVFLECVQDMDHENMFWYRQDPGLGLRLIYFSYDVKMKEKGDIPEGYSVSREKKERFSLILESASTNQTSMYLCASSFVGSLNTEAFFGQGTRLTVV.

V gene TRBV11-2 combines with J gene TRBJ2-2, with D uncertain. The CDR3 length is 18 residues. Trimming pared 8 bases from V and 0 bases from J, leaving 22 bases between. CDR1 and CDR2 (germline): SGHAT, FQNNGV. The CDR3 here is CASSIRPPATTNTGELFF. In DNA, the CDR3 is TGTGCCAGCTCCATCCGACCACCTGCTACAACGAACACCGGGGAGCTGTTTTTT.

This clone was seen once. The chain combines TRBV2 with TRBJ2-3, with D possibly matching TRBD2 (5 bases). V dropped 5 bases and J dropped 1 base, with 10 bases sitting between them. The CDR3 runs to 14 residues. Germline CDR1 is SNHLY and CDR2 is FYNNEI. CDR3 amino acids: CASSLASGTDTQYF. CDR3 nucleotides: TGTGCCAGCAGTCTAGCTTCCGGCACAGATACGCAGTATTTT.

The DNA of the CDR3 is TGTGCCAGTAGTAAGGGACTAGCGGGGGGGCGCTACAATGAGCAGTTCTTC. This translates into CASSKGLAGGRYNEQFF. V is TRBV19 and J is TRBJ2-1, with TRBD2 matching over 16 bases. J was trimmed by 3 bases and V by 4 bases; bases with no gene match: 3. Germline V gene lookup returns CDR1 LNHDA and CDR2 SQIVND (reference sequence). The CDR3 extends over 17 amino acids.